The next 13 T cell receptor beta chains were all read from a single sample in a study of T cells after yellow fever vaccination. One entry per CDR3 protein, called by TCRdb with MiXCR from the 5' RACE reads. The sample lists a few hundred thousand distinct CDR3 sequences; about 5.2% were seen once. Sample: CD4+ T cells sorted from PBMCs, taken on the day of the yellow fever booster vaccination. The receptors were gathered from a man between 18 and 29 years old who received the YFV17D yellow fever vaccine.

This clonotype was seen more than once but under ten times. The chain joins TRBV7-8 to TRBJ1-1; D ambiguous. Germline CDR1 and CDR2: SGHVS and FQNEAQ. V was trimmed by 2 bases and J by 5 bases, leaving 15 bases between them. CDR3 size: 15 residues. This CDR3 reads CASSLSRIGVTEAFF. The CDR3 DNA reads as TGTGCCAGCAGCTTAAGCCGGATAGGAGTGACTGAAGCTTTCTTT.

This clonotype was found many times. The chain employs TRBV20-1 and TRBJ2-7; D possibly corresponds to TRBD1 (6 bases). CDR3 length equals 13 residues. V was trimmed by 4 bases and J by 3 bases, leaving 13 bases between them. Germline CDR1 reads DFQATT; CDR2 reads SNEGSKA (reference sequence). The DNA of the CDR3 is TGCAGTGCTACCCTAACAGGGCTCTACGAGCAGTACTTC. Its translation: CSATLTGLYEQYF.

A few counts support this clonotype. The chain carries TRBV5-5 and TRBJ2-5; 9 bases align to TRBD2. The germline gives CDR1 SGHKS, CDR2 YYEKEE (reference sequence). CDR3 size: 15 residues. The junction had 9 bases not matched to a gene; V was cut back by 4 bases and J by 5 bases. CDR3 sequence: CASSPGGGAWETQYF. DNA for the CDR3: TGTGCCAGCAGCCCCGGCGGGGGGGCATGGGAGACCCAGTACTTC.

Many counts were recorded for this clonotype. The V and J genes are TRBV6-2 or TRBV6-3 and TRBJ2-1; TRBD1 matches at 9 bases. Unmatched junction bases numbered 14, after V lost 3 bases and J lost 8 bases. Germline assignment: CDR1 MNHEY and CDR2 SVGEGT. The CDR3 is 17 amino acids. CDR3 in DNA: TGTGCCAGCAGTTATGGAGGCTCCGGGACAGGGCGGGATGAGCAGTTCTTC. It encodes CASSYGGSGTGRDEQFF.

The chain employs TRBV29-1 and TRBJ2-1; D is uncertain. V lost 0 bases and J 8 bases, leaving 17 bases between the germline ends. The CDR3 contains 15 residues. CDR1 is SQVTM and CDR2 is ANQGSEA in the germline V gene. CDR3 in amino acids: CSVEDRSQRGDEQFF. Written as DNA, the CDR3 is TGCAGCGTTGAAGATCGTTCCCAGAGAGGCGATGAGCAGTTCTTC.

There are a few counts of this clonotype. The V gene is TRBV14, the J gene TRBJ2-7; D is ambiguous. The V end was cut by 3 bases, the J end by 4 bases, with 7 bases between. There are 12 residues in the CDR3. Germline V gene sequence: CDR1 SGHDN, CDR2 FVKESK. The CDR3 DNA is TGTGCCAGCAGCCATGTTGGGTACGAGCAGTACTTC. Translated: CASSHVGYEQYF.

This clonotype was observed many times. The V gene is TRBV11-2, the J gene TRBJ2-1; D might be TRBD1 (6 bases). This CDR3 spans 16 amino acids. Looked up from germline, CDR1 is SGHAT and CDR2 is FQNNGV. Trimming took off 4 bases at V and 12 bases at J, with 25 bases between the two ends. The CDR3 sequence is CASSSAGTSTGRGQFF. In DNA, the CDR3 is TGTGCCAGCAGCTCGGCCGGGACATCAACCGGTCGGGGGCAGTTCTTC. Together with reference TRBV11-2 and TRBJ2-1, the CDR3 gives the full variable domain: EAGVAQSPRYKIIEKRQSVAFWCNPISGHATLYWYQQILGQGPKLLIQFQNNGVVDDSQLPKDRFSAERLKGVDSTLKIQPAKLEDSAVYLCASSSAGTSTGRGQFFGPGTRLTVL.

This clonotype was observed many times. This chain joins TRBV6-5 and TRBJ1-2, with 9 bases aligning to TRBD1. Germline-derived CDR1 and CDR2 are MNHEY and SVGAGI. With 4 bases clipped from V and 5 bases from J, the junction kept 11 bases outside the gene matches. The CDR3 is 16 residues long. CDR3 sequence reads: CASSSAAGTGWYGYTF. The CDR3 DNA reads as TGTGCCAGCAGTTCCGCAGCCGGGACAGGGTGGTATGGCTACACCTTC.

The V call is TRBV2, the J call TRBJ2-7; TRBD2 matches 13 bases. V was pared by 6 bases and J by 2 bases, with 4 bases of the junction left unmatched. Germline V gives CDR1 SNHLY, CDR2 FYNNEI. The CDR3 extends over 15 amino acids. CDR3 sequence: CASRPTSGGAYEQYF. CDR3 DNA sequence: TGTGCCAGCAGGCCAACTAGCGGGGGGGCCTACGAGCAGTACTTC.

J is TRBJ2-1 and V is TRBV4-1; 11 nucleotides line up with TRBD1. Losses at the gene ends were 5 bases for V and 7 bases for J; bases not matched to a gene: 4. CDR1 is MGHRA and CDR2 is YSYEKL in the germline V gene. This CDR3 is built from 14 residues. Written as DNA, the CDR3 is TGCGCCAGCAGCGCCCGGGACAGGGGGAATGAGCAGTTCTTC. Translated, it gives CASSARDRGNEQFF.

This clonotype was counted at least ten times. This rearrangement joins TRBV5-1 to TRBJ2-1; a possible D gene is TRBD2 (6 bases). Germline V gives CDR1 SGHRS, CDR2 YFSETQ. This CDR3 region has 15 residues. V was trimmed by 0 bases and J by 9 bases, leaving 16 bases between them. CDR3 residues: CASSLAPGETSEQFF. DNA of the CDR3: TGCGCCAGCAGCTTGGCCCCGGGGGAGACGAGTGAGCAGTTCTTC.

CDR3 nucleotides: TGTGCCAGCAGCCGGGGGGACCGGGACAGGGGTCTGCATTTGTCTGGGGCCAACGTCCTGACTTTC. Translated: CASSRGDRDRGLHLSGANVLTF. The chain couples TRBV7-9 to TRBJ2-6; 10 bases fit TRBD1. CDR1 is SEHNR, CDR2 FQNEAQ, per germline (reference sequence). Trimming removed 5 bases from V and 1 base from J; junction bases left unmatched: 20. This CDR3 spans 22 amino acids.

This clonotype was seen ten or more times. The gene calls are TRBV10-3 and TRBJ1-1, with D uncertain. The germline gives CDR1 ENHRY, CDR2 SYGVKD. CDR3 length equals 12 residues. V lost 11 bases and J 1 base, leaving 11 bases between the germline ends. The CDR3 DNA reads TGTGCCTCAAGGAACGGGAACACTGAAGCTTTCTTT. This gives the protein CASRNGNTEAFF.